The clone carrying this T cell receptor beta chain was counted between two and nine times. The antigen is undetermined. This table comes from immunoSEQ multiplex PCR, and its TCRdb copy is limited to in-frame clones, with some not included. The sample holds 6,500 to 10,000 clones; around 79% are singletons and the top ten take roughly 6.6%. Trimming took 6 bases from V and 7 from J; bases not matched to a gene: 13. The CDR3 runs to 17 residues. Germline CDR1 and CDR2: MDHEN and SYDVKM. This entry belongs to a study of neoadjuvant nivolumab and ipilimumab in lung cancer. General observations from the study: TCR receptors were sequenced in few samples. Pretherapy blood TCR richness correlated positively with resected tumor richness. Only a single major-pathologic-response sample was available for clonality analysis. From pretherapy to surgery, tumor richness and clonality rose with dual therapy.

The TCR was taken from an adult with non-small cell lung cancer. This sample comprised adjacent normal lung tissue, obtained after neoadjuvant nivolumab, alone or with ipilimumab, at or shortly before surgery. The rearrangement links TRBV28 to TRBJ1-6; 9 nucleotides match TRBD1. In DNA, the CDR3 is TGTGCCAGCAGACCCTTACAGGGGGCGCCCGGAAATTCACCCCTCCACTTT. Translating gives CASRPLQGAPGNSPLHF.